This TCR beta chain was found in a study of CD8+ T cells in alopecia areata. After isolation, RNA underwent reverse transcription to generate cDNA as the sequencing template. Repertoires were generated with immunoSEQ multiplex PCR, while TCRdb's copy carries only in-frame clones and drops some. The sample lists around 270,000 clones, over 45% occurring once. Trimming removed 0 bases from V and 0 bases from J, with 9 bases in between. Germline loops: CDR1 SQVTM, CDR2 ANQGSEA. CDR3 length: 14 amino acids. Treatment noted: oral pan-JAK inhibitor, 5-10 mg twice daily. Only a few counts were recorded for this clone.

The V and J genes are TRBV29-1 and TRBJ2-7; a possible D gene is TRBD1 (5 bases). Sequences were derived from CD4+ T cells sorted from blood, sampled at week 24, from a patient treated with tofacitinib. This receptor was obtained from a human donor with alopecia areata. CDR3 sequence reads: CSVEEYQGSYEQYF. As DNA, the CDR3 is TGCAGCGTTGAAGAATACCAGGGCTCCTACGAGCAGTACTTC.